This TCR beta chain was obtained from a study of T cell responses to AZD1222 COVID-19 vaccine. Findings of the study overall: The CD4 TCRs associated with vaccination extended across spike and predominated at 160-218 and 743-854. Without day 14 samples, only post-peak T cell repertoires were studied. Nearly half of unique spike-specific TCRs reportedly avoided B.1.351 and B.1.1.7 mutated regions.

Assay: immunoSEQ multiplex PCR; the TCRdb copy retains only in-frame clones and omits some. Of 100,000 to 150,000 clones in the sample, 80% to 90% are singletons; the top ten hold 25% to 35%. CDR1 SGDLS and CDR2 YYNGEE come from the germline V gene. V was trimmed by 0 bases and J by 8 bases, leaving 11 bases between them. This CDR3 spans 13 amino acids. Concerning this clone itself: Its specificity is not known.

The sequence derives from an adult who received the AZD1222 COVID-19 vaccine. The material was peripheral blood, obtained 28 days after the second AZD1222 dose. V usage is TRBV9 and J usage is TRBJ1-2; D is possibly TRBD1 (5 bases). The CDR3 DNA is TGTGCCAGCAGCGTAGGTGGGGGTGAAGGCTACACCTTC. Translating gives CASSVGGGEGYTF.